This section outlines one TCR beta chain sequence together with its context. Its matching antigen is unknown. Sequencing used immunoSEQ multiplex PCR; TCRdb keeps in-frame clones, though not all of them. Counted here are 150,000 or so clones, around nine tenths occurring once; the ten biggest clones make up around 5%. The data stem from a study of lymphopenia after photon versus proton radiotherapy. This CDR3 contains 14 residues. Germline values: CDR1 SGHRS, CDR2 YFSETQ. The V end lost 0 bases, the J end lost 4 bases, and 10 bases lay between the germline ends. General observations from the study: In patients who died, overall survival fell as post-nadir TCR diversity dropped more.

The chain carries TRBV5-1 and TRBJ1-1; D ambiguous. The receptor was derived from a man aged 45-60 years with gastric cancer. This sample comprised peripheral blood, obtained from a patient treated with photon-based radiotherapy. CDR3: CASSLEGRGTEAFF. As DNA, the CDR3 is TGCGCCAGCAGCTTGGAGGGCCGGGGCACTGAAGCTTTCTTT.